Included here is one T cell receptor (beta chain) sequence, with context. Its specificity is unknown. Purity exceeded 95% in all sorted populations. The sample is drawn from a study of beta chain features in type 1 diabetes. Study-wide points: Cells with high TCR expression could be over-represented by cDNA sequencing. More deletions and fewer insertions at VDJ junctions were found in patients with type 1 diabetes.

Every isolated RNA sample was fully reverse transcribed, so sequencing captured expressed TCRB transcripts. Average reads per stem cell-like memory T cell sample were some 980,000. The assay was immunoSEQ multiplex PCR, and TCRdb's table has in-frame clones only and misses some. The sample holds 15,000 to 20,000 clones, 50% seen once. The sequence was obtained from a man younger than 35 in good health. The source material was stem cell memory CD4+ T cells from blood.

CDR3 sequence: CASSLGKTTGRNEQYF. The CDR3 DNA reads as TGTGCCAGCAGTTTGGGAAAAACGACAGGGCGCAACGAGCAGTACTTC. The chain links TRBV27 to TRBJ2-7, with 7 bases that match TRBD1. Trimming cost V 3 bases and J 5 bases; bases outside gene matches: 13. CDR1 and CDR2 from the germline V gene are MNHEY and SMNVEV (reference sequence). The CDR3 extends over 16 amino acids.